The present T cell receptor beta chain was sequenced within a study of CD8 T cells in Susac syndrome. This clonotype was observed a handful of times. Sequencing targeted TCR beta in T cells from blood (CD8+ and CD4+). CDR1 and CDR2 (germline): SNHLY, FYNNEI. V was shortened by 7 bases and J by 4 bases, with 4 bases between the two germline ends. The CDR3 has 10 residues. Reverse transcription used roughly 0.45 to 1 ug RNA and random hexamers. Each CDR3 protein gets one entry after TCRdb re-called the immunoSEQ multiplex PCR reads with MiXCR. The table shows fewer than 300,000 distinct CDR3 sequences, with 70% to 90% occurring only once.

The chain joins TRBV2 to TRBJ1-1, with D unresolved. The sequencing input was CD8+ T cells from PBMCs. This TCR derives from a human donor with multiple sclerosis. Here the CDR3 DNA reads TGTGCCAGCATTACCACTGAAGCTTTCTTT. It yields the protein CASITTEAFF. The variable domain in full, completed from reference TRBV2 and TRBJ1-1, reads EPEVTQTPSHQVTQMGQEVILRCVPISNHLYFYWYRQILGQKVEFLVSFYNNEISEKSEIFDDQFSVERPDGSNFTLKIRSTKLEDSAMYFCASITTEAFFGQGTRLTVV.